This T cell receptor (beta chain) was observed in a study of blood T cells in healthy people across ages. Germline V lookup: CDR1 DFQATT, CDR2 SNEGSKA (reference sequence). The CDR3 extends over 12 amino acids. The total RNA that was extracted per sample amounted to at least 5.5 micrograms. A second PCR, run for roughly 7 to 11 cycles, used a sample-barcoded 5' primer plus a J-beta primer mix. Each CDR3 protein gets one entry after TCRdb re-called the 5' RACE reads with MiXCR. This table has hundreds of thousands of distinct CDR3 sequences, roughly a quarter appearing once. The V gene is TRBV20-1, the J gene TRBJ1-2; D not certain. The sequencing input was blood. The sequence was obtained from a woman in her sixties or seventies in good health. CDR3 bases: TGCCGCAGTGCTACAGTTTCAAAGGGCTACACCTTC. Translation: CRSATVSKGYTF.